This T cell receptor beta chain derives from a study of T cells in Graves' hyperthyroidism and ophthalmopathy. Study in general: Peripheral blood collection took place at initial diagnosis, before any treatment.

RNA transcripts provided the source from which TCR beta CDR3 regions were amplified. The study used the HTBI primer set for a first-round RT-PCR of the TCR CDR3. TCRdb itself ran the multiplex PCR reads through MiXCR, one entry per CDR3 protein. This sample has about 720,000 distinct CDR3 sequences, with about 17% found just once. Germline V gene sequence: CDR1 SGHRS, CDR2 YFSETQ. V lost 4 bases to trimming and J lost 0 bases, with 19 bases between them. The CDR3 is 17 amino acids. Many counts were recorded for this clonotype. V gene TRBV5-1 combines with J gene TRBJ1-1; maybe TRBD1 (5 bases). Sequenced input: blood. This receptor was identified in a woman aged 50 to 65 with Graves' hyperthyroidism that later progressed to Graves' ophthalmopathy. CDR3 DNA: TGCGCCAGCAGCCTAGCCCCCCCCGACAGCATGAACACTGAAGCTTTCTTT. Protein sequence: CASSLAPPDSMNTEAFF. Filled out from reference TRBV5-1 and TRBJ1-1, the complete variable domain reads KAGVTQTPRYLIKTRGQQVTLSCSPISGHRSVSWYQQTPGQGLQFLFEYFSETQRNKGNFPGRFSGRQFSNSRSEMNVSTLELGDSALYLCASSLAPPDSMNTEAFFGQGTRLTVV.